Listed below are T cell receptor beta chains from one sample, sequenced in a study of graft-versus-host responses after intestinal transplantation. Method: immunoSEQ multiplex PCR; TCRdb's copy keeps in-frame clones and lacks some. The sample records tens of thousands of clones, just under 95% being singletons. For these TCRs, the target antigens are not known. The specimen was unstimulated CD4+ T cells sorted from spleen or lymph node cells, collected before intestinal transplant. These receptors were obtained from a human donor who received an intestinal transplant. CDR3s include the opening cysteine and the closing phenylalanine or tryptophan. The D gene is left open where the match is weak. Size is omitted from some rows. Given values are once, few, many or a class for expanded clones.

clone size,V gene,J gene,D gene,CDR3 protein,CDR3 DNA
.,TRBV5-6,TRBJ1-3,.,CASSWQGFSGNTIYF,TGTGCCAGCAGTTGGCAGGGATTTTCTGGAAACACCATATATTTT
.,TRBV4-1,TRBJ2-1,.,CASKAGNKWYNEQFF,TGCGCCAGCAAAGCAGGCAATAAATGGTACAATGAGCAGTTCTTC
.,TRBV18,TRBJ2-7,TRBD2,CASSPSRTSGGYEQYF,TGTGCCAGCTCACCCTCACGGACTAGCGGGGGGTACGAGCAGTACTTC
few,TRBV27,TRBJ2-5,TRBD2,CATRGSGRARGETQYF,TGTGCCACCAGGGGGAGCGGGAGGGCCCGGGGGGAGACCCAGTACTTC
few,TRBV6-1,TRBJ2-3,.,CASRGGVSTDTQYF,TGTGCCAGCAGAGGCGGGGTTAGCACAGATACGCAGTATTTT
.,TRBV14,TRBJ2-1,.,CASSQGAVEASGDEQFF,TGTGCCAGCAGCCAAGGGGCCGTTGAGGCCTCGGGGGATGAGCAGTTCTTC
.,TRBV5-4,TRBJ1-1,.,CASSLTGQNTEAFF,TGTGCCAGCAGCTTGACGGGACAGAACACTGAAGCTTTCTTT
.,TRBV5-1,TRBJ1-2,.,CASQGSYPNYGYTF,TGCGCCTCACAAGGGAGCTACCCTAACTATGGCTACACCTTC
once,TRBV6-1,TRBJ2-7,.,CASSYFGDPYEQYF,TGTGCCAGCAGTTATTTCGGAGATCCCTACGAGCAGTACTTC
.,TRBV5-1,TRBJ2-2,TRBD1,CASSPTGTGGNTGELFF,TGCGCCAGCAGCCCGACCGGCACAGGGGGTAACACCGGGGAGCTGTTTTTT
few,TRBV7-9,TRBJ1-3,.,CASSLNAGNTIYF,TGTGCCAGCAGCTTAAATGCAGGAAACACCATATATTTT
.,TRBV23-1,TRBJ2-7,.,CASSQDTYEQYF,TGCGCCAGCAGTCAAGACACCTACGAGCAGTACTTC
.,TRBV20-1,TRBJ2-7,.,CSARLQYEQYF,TGCAGTGCTAGATTACAGTACGAGCAGTACTTC
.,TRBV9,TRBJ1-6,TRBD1,CASSVRQGDSPLHF,TGTGCCAGCAGCGTTCGACAGGGGGATTCACCCCTCCACTTT
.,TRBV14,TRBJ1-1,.,CASSQELYTEAFF,TGTGCCAGCAGCCAAGAGCTCTACACTGAAGCTTTCTTT
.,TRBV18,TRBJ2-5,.,CASSPGLTQETQYF,TGTGCCAGCTCCCCCGGGCTCACCCAAGAGACCCAGTACTTC
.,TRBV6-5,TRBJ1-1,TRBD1,CASRRDRGQGTEAFF,TGTGCCAGCAGGCGGGACAGGGGGCAGGGGACTGAAGCTTTCTTT
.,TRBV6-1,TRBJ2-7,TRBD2,CASSLAGSYEQYF,TGTGCCAGCAGTCTAGCGGGATCCTACGAGCAGTACTTC
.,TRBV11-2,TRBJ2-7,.,CASSPLHYEQYF,TGTGCCAGCAGCCCTCTACATTACGAGCAGTACTTC
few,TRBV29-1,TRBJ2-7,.,CSVTVSYEQYF,TGCAGCGTTACGGTCTCCTACGAGCAGTACTTC
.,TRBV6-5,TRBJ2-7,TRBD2,CASSLLAGDSYEQYF,TGTGCCAGCAGTTTACTAGCGGGGGACTCCTACGAGCAGTACTTC
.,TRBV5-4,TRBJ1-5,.,CASSLGGDRNSNQPQHF,TGTGCCAGCAGCTTGGGAGGAGATCGGAATAGCAATCAGCCCCAGCATTTT
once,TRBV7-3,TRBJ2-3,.,CASSLGPRGDTQYF,TGTGCCAGCAGCTTAGGGCCACGGGGAGATACGCAGTATTTT
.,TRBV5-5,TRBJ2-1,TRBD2,CASSSPWGGSYNEQFF,TGTGCCAGCAGCTCACCATGGGGCGGGAGCTACAATGAGCAGTTCTTC
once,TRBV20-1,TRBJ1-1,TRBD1,CSAHPGTAAFF,TGCAGTGCCCATCCAGGGACAGCAGCTTTCTTT
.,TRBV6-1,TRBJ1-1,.,CASSEARLRRLEAFF,TGTGCCAGCAGTGAAGCTAGATTACGGCGTTTGGAAGCTTTCTTT
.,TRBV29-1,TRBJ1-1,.,CSVKGTGNTEAFF,TGCAGCGTTAAAGGTACAGGTAACACTGAAGCTTTCTTT
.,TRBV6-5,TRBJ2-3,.,CASSYRGSITDTQYF,TGTGCCAGCAGTTACAGGGGCTCCATCACAGATACGCAGTATTTT
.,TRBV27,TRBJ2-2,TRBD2,CASSQLARGGELFF,TGTGCCAGCAGTCAACTAGCGAGGGGCGGGGAGCTGTTTTTT
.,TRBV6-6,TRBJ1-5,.,CATSRAFNQPQHF,TGTGCCACCTCCCGGGCCTTCAATCAGCCCCAGCATTTT
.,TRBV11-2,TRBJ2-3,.,CASSLSVRLTDTQYF,TGTGCCAGCAGCTTAAGCGTTCGTCTCACAGATACGCAGTATTTT
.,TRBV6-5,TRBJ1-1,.,CASTRDPGTEAFF,TGTGCCAGCACTCGCGACCCAGGGACTGAAGCTTTCTTT
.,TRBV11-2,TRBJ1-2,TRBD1,CASSRLGGTGPNGYTF,TGTGCCAGCAGCCGCTTAGGGGGGACAGGCCCTAATGGCTACACCTTC
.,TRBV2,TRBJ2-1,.,CASKMGSVDEQFF,TGTGCCAGCAAGATGGGTAGCGTCGATGAGCAGTTCTTC
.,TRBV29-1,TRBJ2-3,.,CSVGGVGGPTDTQYF,TGCAGCGTTGGGGGGGTAGGGGGGCCGACAGATACGCAGTATTTT
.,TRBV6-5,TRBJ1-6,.,CASSSAYNSPLHF,TGTGCCAGCAGTTCAGCCTATAATTCACCCCTCCACTTT
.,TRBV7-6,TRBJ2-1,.,CASSILQGSVASNEQFF,TGTGCCAGCAGCATCCTACAGGGATCGGTCGCTAGCAATGAGCAGTTCTTC
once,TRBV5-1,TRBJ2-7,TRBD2,CASSLEVLPGLAGGPSSYEQYF,TGCGCCAGCAGCTTGGAAGTACTCCCGGGACTAGCGGGAGGACCGAGCTCCTACGAGCAGTACTTC
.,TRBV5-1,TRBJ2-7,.,CASSLATTPGYEQYF,TGCGCCAGCAGCTTGGCAACTACCCCGGGGTACGAGCAGTACTTC
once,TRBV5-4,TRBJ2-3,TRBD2,CASSLGVSGRAWDTQYF,TGTGCCAGCAGCTTGGGCGTTAGCGGGAGGGCTTGGGATACGCAGTATTTT
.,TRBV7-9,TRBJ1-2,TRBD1,CASGQGNYGYTF,TGTGCCAGTGGACAGGGGAACTATGGCTACACCTTC
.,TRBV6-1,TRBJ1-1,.,CASTLLTGNTEAFF,TGTGCCAGCACCTTGTTGACAGGGAACACTGAAGCTTTCTTT
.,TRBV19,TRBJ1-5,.,CAGGVGNQPQHF,TGTGCCGGAGGGGTGGGCAATCAGCCCCAGCATTTT
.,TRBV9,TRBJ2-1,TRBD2,CASSVDLTRLAGEEQFF,TGTGCCAGCAGCGTAGATCTCACCCGACTAGCGGGAGAAGAGCAGTTCTTC